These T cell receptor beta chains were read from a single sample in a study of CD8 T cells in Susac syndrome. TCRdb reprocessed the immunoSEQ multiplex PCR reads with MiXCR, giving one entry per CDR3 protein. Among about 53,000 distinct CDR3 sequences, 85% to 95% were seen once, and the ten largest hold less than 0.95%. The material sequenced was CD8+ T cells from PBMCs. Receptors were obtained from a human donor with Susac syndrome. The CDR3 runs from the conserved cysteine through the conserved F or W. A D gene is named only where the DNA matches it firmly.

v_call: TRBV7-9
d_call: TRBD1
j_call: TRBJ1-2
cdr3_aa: CASSLLDRGHGYTF

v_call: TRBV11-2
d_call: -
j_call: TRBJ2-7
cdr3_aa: CASASYEQYF

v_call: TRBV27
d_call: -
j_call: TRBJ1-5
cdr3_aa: CASSLHSGSQPQHF

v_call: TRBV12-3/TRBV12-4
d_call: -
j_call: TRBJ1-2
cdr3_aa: CASSLWAQGANYGYTF

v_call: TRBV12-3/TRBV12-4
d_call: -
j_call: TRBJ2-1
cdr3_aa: CASGLGLNEQFF

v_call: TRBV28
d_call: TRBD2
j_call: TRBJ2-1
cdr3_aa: CASRGGNNEQFF

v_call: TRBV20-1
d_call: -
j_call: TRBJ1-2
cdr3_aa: CSARGLFGYTF

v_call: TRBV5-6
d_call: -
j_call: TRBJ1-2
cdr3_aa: CASSLGDNYGYTF

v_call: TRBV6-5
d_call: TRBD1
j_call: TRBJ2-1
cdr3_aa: CASRPGTGIYNEQFF

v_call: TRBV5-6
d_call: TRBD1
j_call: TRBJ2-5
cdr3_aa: CATGTGGETQYF

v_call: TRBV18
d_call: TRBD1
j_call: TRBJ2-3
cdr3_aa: CASSSGQGSDTQYF

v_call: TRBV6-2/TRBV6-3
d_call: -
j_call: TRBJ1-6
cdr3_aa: CASSTTTGPHYNSPLHF

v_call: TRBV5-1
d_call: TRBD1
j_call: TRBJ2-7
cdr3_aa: CASSPGTGSYNEQYF

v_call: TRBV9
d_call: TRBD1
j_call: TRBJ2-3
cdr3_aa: CASSVGQGNTDTQYF

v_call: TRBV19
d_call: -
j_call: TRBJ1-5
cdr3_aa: CASSIHLMGVQPQHF

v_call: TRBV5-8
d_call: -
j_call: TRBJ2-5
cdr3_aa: CASSIARAPRWTQYF

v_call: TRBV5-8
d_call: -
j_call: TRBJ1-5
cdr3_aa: CASSFLGNSNQPQHF

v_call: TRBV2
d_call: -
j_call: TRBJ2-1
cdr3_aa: CASRGVGLQFF

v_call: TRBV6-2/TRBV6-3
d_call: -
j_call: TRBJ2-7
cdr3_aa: CASSFPLGGQQYF

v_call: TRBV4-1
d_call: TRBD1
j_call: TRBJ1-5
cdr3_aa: CASSQKTGGANNQPQHF

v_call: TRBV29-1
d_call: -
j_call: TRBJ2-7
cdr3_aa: CSVEDGIGQGYEQYF

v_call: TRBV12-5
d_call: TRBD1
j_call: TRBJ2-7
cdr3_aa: CASGKPGTGDYEQYF

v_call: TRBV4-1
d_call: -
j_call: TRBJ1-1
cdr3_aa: CASSTIQGNTEAFF

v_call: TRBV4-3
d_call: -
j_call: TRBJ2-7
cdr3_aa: CASSQNRVSYEQYF

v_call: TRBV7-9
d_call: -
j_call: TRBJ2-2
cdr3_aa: CASSNLPGELFF

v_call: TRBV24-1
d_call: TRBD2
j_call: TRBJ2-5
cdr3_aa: CATSDPTSGGHGYETQYF

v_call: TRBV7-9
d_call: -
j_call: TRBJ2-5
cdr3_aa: CASSLGGIEETQYF

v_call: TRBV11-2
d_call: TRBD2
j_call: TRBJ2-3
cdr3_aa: CASSLQRGGPNTQYF

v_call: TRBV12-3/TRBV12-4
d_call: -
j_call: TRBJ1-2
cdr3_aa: CASSSNNYGYTF

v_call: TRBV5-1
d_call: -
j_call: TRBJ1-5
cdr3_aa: CASSLVPDSNQPQHF

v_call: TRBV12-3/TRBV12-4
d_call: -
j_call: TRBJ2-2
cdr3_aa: CASSPGPGELFF

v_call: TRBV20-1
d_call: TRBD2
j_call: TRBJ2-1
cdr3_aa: CSASGTSGYNEQFF

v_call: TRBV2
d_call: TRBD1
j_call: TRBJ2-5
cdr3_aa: CASSDRHFSDRQTQYF

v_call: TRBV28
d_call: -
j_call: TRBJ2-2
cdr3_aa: CASSPLGFHGELFF

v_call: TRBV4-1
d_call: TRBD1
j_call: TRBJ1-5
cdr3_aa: CASSQLPGQPNQPQHF

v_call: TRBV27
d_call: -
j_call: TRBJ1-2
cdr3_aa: CASSFGQGFYGYTF

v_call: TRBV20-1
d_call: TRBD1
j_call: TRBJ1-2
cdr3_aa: CSASTGDRYYGYTF

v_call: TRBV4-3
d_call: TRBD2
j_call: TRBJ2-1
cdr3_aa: CASSQGGGGSYNEQFF